This T cell receptor beta chain was sequenced during a study of cytomegalovirus exposure and HLA in healthy donors. Primers: 60 Vbeta forward and 13 Jbeta reverse. Measured with immunoSEQ multiplex PCR; TCRdb has only the in-frame clones, and not every one. The sample carries more than 90,000 clones, more than 75% recorded once. Per germline, CDR1 SGDLS and CDR2 YYNGEE. Between the trimmed V and J ends, which lost 6 bases and 3 bases, there was a span of 16 bases. The CDR3 extends over 15 amino acids. This TCR came from a human donor in good health. The chain links TRBV9 to TRBJ2-1, with D perhaps TRBD2 (5 bases). Sample: PBMCs. In nucleotides, the CDR3 is TGTGCCAGCACCCCCCGGGATCAAGGCTACAATGAGCAGTTCTTC. This sequence encodes CASTPRDQGYNEQFF.